This entry lists 2 T cell receptor beta chains sequenced from one sample in a study of CD8+ T cells in alopecia areata. cDNA reverse transcribed from extracted RNA served as the sequencing template. Method: immunoSEQ multiplex PCR; TCRdb's copy keeps in-frame clones and lacks some. This sample has over 200,000 clones, with 50% to 60% found just once. The specimen comprised CD4+ T cells sorted from blood, sampled at week 0. Receptors were obtained from a human donor with alopecia areata.

A few counts support this clone. V and J are TRBV5-1 and TRBJ1-4, with D uncertain. This CDR3 has 13 residues. The V end was cut by 0 bases, the J end by 8 bases, with 8 bases between. Germline V gene data show CDR1 as SGHRS and CDR2 as YFSETQ. DNA for the CDR3: TGCGCCAGCAGCTTGGGTACGGGAGAAAAACTGTTTTTT. Protein product: CASSLGTGEKLFF.

V usage is TRBV6-5 and J usage is TRBJ2-1; 9 bases align to TRBD2. With V trimmed by 10 bases and J by 15 bases, 22 bases remained unmatched. The germline CDR1 and CDR2 sequences are MNHEY and SVGAGI. The CDR3 is made up of 15 amino acids. Here the CDR3 DNA reads TGTGCCACCTCCAGGGGTCCTAGCGGGAAGGAATTGCGGTTCTTC. The encoded protein is CATSRGPSGKELRFF.